The 13 T cell receptor beta chains reported below all come from one sample, sequenced in a study of Graves' ophthalmopathy and Graves' hyperthyroidism (dated 2018 in TCRdb). TCRdb lists the instrument as Illumina HiSeq 2000. TCR beta CDR3 regions were amplified from RNA transcripts for repertoire sequencing. HTBI primers and the Qiagen OneStep RT-PCR kit were used in a first-round RT-PCR, which was followed by a second-round multiplex PCR, size selection and purification. TCRdb reprocessing: public reads trimmed at Q25 with fastp, clones called with MiXCR, in-frame beta chains kept. Under each unique CDR3 protein, matching rows form one entry showing the most common genes and DNA. The sample table contains approximately 700,000 distinct CDR3 sequences; only one count was recorded for more than 40% of them. Clones ranked in the top ten supply around 3% of the sample. The source material was peripheral blood. Receptors were obtained from an adult man with Graves' ophthalmopathy.

This clonotype was counted ten times or more. The chain links TRBV5-1 to TRBJ1-2, with D maybe TRBD1 (6 bases). From germline, CDR1 is SGHRS and CDR2 YFSETQ. This CDR3 region has 14 residues. Between the trimmed V and J ends, which lost 0 bases and 6 bases, there was a span of 12 bases. CDR3 nucleotide sequence: TGCGCCAGCAGCTTGGTATCAGGACAGCATGGCTACACCTTC. Protein product: CASSLVSGQHGYTF.

The gene calls are TRBV3-1 and TRBJ2-7; a weak D match, TRBD1 (5 bases). The germline V gene has CDR1 LGHDT and CDR2 YNNKEL (reference sequence). The CDR3 has 13 amino acids. Trimming stripped 6 bases from V and 4 bases from J, with 13 bases between. The CDR3 sequence is CASSPQTVYEQYF. CDR3 DNA sequence: TGTGCCAGCAGTCCTCAGACAGTTTACGAGCAGTACTTC.

This clonotype was recorded many times. This chain joins TRBV6-1 and TRBJ1-3; maybe TRBD1 (6 bases). Trimming took 9 bases from V and 0 from J, leaving 18 bases between them. This CDR3 has 16 residues. CDR1 is MNHNS, CDR2 SASEGT, per germline. CDR3 DNA: TGTGCCAGTCGCGCCGTGACAGGCTTCTCTGGAAACACCATATATTTT. It is translated as CASRAVTGFSGNTIYF.

The rearrangement joins TRBV5-5 to TRBJ2-2, with TRBD1 matching over 10 bases. The length of the CDR3 is 15 residues. Germline trimming cut 3 bases from V and 7 bases from J; bases unmatched to any gene: 6. Germline V gives CDR1 SGHKS, CDR2 YYEKEE (reference sequence). CDR3 sequence reads: CASSSGTGVVGELFF. In DNA, the CDR3 is TGTGCCAGCAGCTCCGGGACAGGGGTTGTCGGGGAGCTGTTTTTT.

In its sample, this clonotype was seen many times. The chain links TRBV9 to TRBJ2-6, with D maybe TRBD1 (6 bases). V lost 4 bases, J lost 0 bases, and 17 bases lay in between. The CDR3 is made up of 18 amino acids. Germline V gene sequence: CDR1 SGDLS, CDR2 YYNGEE. The CDR3: CASSPHGQIYSGANVLTF. CDR3 nucleotide sequence: TGTGCCAGCAGCCCCCATGGACAGATTTACTCTGGGGCCAACGTCCTGACTTTC.

The CDR3 sequence is CAISVAGEETQYF. The CDR3 bases are TGTGCCATTTCCGTAGCGGGAGAAGAGACCCAGTACTTC. The rearrangement joins TRBV10-3 to TRBJ2-5; TRBD2 aligns across 9 bases. Germline lookup yields CDR1 ENHRY and CDR2 SYGVKD. CDR3 length equals 13 residues. Trimming at V came to 9 bases and at J to 3 bases, leaving 5 bases not matched to a gene.

This clonotype was detected only a few times. The chain carries TRBV20-1 and TRBJ1-5; no firm D call. The V gene's germline CDR1 is DFQATT and CDR2 SNEGSKA (reference sequence). Trimming pared 5 bases from V and 0 bases from J, leaving 14 bases between. This CDR3 spans 15 amino acids. The CDR3 here is CSACDQPDSNQPQHF. As DNA, the CDR3 is TGCAGTGCTTGCGATCAACCAGATAGCAATCAGCCCCAGCATTTT.

There are many counts of this clonotype. CDR3 amino acids: CATSDLDSNQPQHF. CDR3 bases: TGTGCCACCAGTGATTTGGACAGTAATCAGCCCCAGCATTTT. The rearrangement links TRBV24-1 to TRBJ1-5, with a tentative D call TRBD1 (5 bases). Germline V gives CDR1 KGHDR, CDR2 SFDVKD. The CDR3 totals 14 residues. The germline V and J ends were trimmed by 0 bases and 4 bases, with 6 bases remaining between them.

This clonotype was seen a few times. The chain links TRBV2 to TRBJ1-6, with a tentative D call TRBD1 (5 bases). V lost 8 bases and J 6 bases, leaving 14 bases between the germline ends. CDR3 length: 14 residues. Germline assignment: CDR1 SNHLY and CDR2 FYNNEI. The CDR3 spells CASSQGVGNSPLHF. The CDR3 DNA is TGTGCCAGCTCACAAGGGGTTGGTAATTCACCCCTCCACTTT. The full variable domain, its missing parts supplied by reference TRBV2 and TRBJ1-6, is EPEVTQTPSHQVTQMGQEVILRCVPISNHLYFYWYRQILGQKVEFLVSFYNNEISEKSEIFDDQFSVERPDGSNFTLKIRSTKLEDSAMYFCASSQGVGNSPLHFGNGTRLTVT.

This clonotype was observed at least ten times. The chain has TRBV20-1 and TRBJ1-1; TRBD1 aligns across 8 bases. This CDR3 is 12 amino acids long. CDR1 is DFQATT and CDR2 is SNEGSKA in the germline V gene (reference sequence). V shed 5 bases and J 7 bases; nucleotides not matched to a gene: 6. The CDR3 region is CSAAQGAFEAFF. The CDR3 nucleotides read TGCAGTGCTGCCCAGGGGGCGTTTGAAGCTTTCTTT.

The chain links TRBV29-1 to TRBJ1-4, with 8 bases matching TRBD1. The CDR3 sequence is 15 residues long. J was trimmed by 7 bases and V by 7 bases; bases with no gene match: 14. From germline, CDR1 is SQVTM and CDR2 ANQGSEA. CDR3 nucleotide sequence: TGCAGCGCAGGCGTTTGGGGACAGGATGGTGAAAAACTGTTTTTT. This translates into CSAGVWGQDGEKLFF.

This clonotype has at least ten counts. The gene calls are TRBV7-3 and TRBJ2-7; D unclear. V lost 2 bases and J 3 bases, leaving 11 bases between the germline ends. This CDR3 has 14 residues. CDR1 and CDR2 (germline): SGHTA, FQGTGA. CDR3 region: CASSLDSKNYEQYF. The CDR3 DNA reads TGTGCCAGCAGCTTAGACTCGAAAAACTACGAGCAGTACTTC.

The chain uses TRBV11-1 and TRBJ2-7; D perhaps matches TRBD1 (5 bases). V lost 11 bases and J 2 bases, leaving 19 bases between the germline ends. The CDR3 loop spans 14 amino acids. From germline, CDR1 is SGHAT and CDR2 FQDESV (reference sequence). Written as DNA, the CDR3 is TGTGCCTGGAATCAGGTGGGGCAAACCTACGAGCAGTACTTC. As protein: CAWNQVGQTYEQYF.